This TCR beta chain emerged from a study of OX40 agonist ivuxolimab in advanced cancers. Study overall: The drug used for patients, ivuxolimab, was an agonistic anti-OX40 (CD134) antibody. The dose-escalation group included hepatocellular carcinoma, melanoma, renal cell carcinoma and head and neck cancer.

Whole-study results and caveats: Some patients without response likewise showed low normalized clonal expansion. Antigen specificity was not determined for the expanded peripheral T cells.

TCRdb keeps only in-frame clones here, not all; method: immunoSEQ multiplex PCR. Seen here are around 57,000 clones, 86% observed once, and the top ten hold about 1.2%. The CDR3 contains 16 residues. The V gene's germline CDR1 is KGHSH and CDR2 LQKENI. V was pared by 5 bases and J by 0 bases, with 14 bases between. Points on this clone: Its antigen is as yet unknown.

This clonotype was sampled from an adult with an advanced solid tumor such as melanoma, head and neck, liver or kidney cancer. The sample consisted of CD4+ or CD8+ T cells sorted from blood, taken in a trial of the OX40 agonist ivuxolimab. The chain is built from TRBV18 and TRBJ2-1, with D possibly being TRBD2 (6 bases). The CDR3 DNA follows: TGTGCCAGCTCATTCTCTAGCGTAACCTCCTACAATGAGCAGTTCTTC. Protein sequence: CASSFSSVTSYNEQFF. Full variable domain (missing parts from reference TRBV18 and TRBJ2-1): NAGVMQNPRHLVRRRGQEARLRCSPMKGHSHVYWYRQLPEEGLKFMVYLQKENIIDESGMPKERFSAEFPKEGPSILRIQQVVRGDSAAYFCASSFSSVTSYNEQFFGPGTRLTVL.